These 17 T cell receptor beta chains share one sample of origin, sequenced in a study of blood T cell repertoires in COVID-19. Only in-frame clones appear in the TCRdb table, and some are missing; sequencing was by immunoSEQ multiplex PCR. The sample consists of 350,000 to 500,000 clones, around nine tenths of them appearing once. The source material was PBMCs or T cells enriched from blood (not recorded which). These receptors were taken from a woman aged 18 to 35 who had been exposed to COVID-19.

The chain carries TRBV18 and TRBJ2-7, with 9 bases that match TRBD1. The CDR3 totals 14 residues. J lost 3 bases, V lost 6 bases, and 6 bases had no gene match. Germline V gene sequence: CDR1 KGHSH, CDR2 LQKENI. CDR3 in amino acids: CASSRTGEIYEQYF. Here the CDR3 DNA reads TGTGCCAGCTCCAGGACAGGGGAGATCTACGAGCAGTACTTC.

J is TRBJ1-2 and V is TRBV28; D might be TRBD1 (6 bases). V lost 3 bases to trimming and J lost 1 base, with 12 bases between them. The germline CDR1 and CDR2 sequences are MDHEN and SYDVKM. CDR3 size: 15 residues. The CDR3 is CASSLGQGFNYGYTF. CDR3 sequence (DNA): TGTGCCAGCAGTTTGGGGCAGGGGTTTAACTATGGCTACACCTTC.

This chain connects TRBV27 to TRBJ1-1; D is unclear. The V end was cut by 5 bases, the J end by 1 base, with 8 bases between. Germline-derived CDR1 and CDR2 are MNHEY and SMNVEV (reference sequence). This CDR3 spans 13 amino acids. CDR3 sequence: CASSRVENTEAFF. CDR3 sequence (DNA): TGTGCCAGCAGTCGGGTTGAGAACACTGAAGCTTTCTTT.

The DNA of the CDR3 is TGTGCCAGCAGCTTAGCGGGACAGCCTATCTACGAGCAGTACTTC. Residues: CASSLAGQPIYEQYF. The V gene is TRBV7-2, the J gene TRBJ2-7; 7 nucleotides align to TRBD1. Germline V gene data show CDR1 as SGHTA and CDR2 as FQGNSA. The CDR3 has 15 amino acids. V dropped 0 bases and J dropped 3; count of bases not matched to a gene: 5.

This rearrangement joins TRBV3-1 (or the pseudogene TRBV3-2) to TRBJ2-1; no clear D gene. V was shortened by 1 base and J by 6 bases, with 7 bases between the two germline ends. This CDR3 is built from 13 residues. Germline assignment: CDR1 LGHDT and CDR2 YNNKEL (reference sequence). The CDR3 DNA reads as TGTGCCAGCAGCCAAGGGCAAAGCAATGAGCAGTTCTTC. Translated: CASSQGQSNEQFF.

This clone was seen a few times. CDR3 DNA sequence: TGTGCCAGCAGCGCGGGGGCGTATGGCTCCTACGAGCAGTACTTC. This sequence encodes CASSAGAYGSYEQYF. V usage is TRBV6-5 and J usage is TRBJ2-7; perhaps TRBD2 as D (7 bases). The length of the CDR3 is 15 residues. Germline values: CDR1 MNHEY, CDR2 SVGAGI. Trimming removed 6 bases at V and 0 bases at J, with 15 bases between.

The gene calls are TRBV14 and TRBJ2-7, with D possibly matching TRBD1 (5 bases). Germline-derived CDR1 and CDR2 are SGHDN and FVKESK. The CDR3 has 14 amino acids. V shed 0 bases and J shed 2 bases, with 8 bases lying between them. CDR3 protein: CASSQDQGTYEQYF. The CDR3 region has the DNA TGTGCCAGCAGCCAAGACCAGGGCACCTACGAGCAGTACTTC. Using reference TRBV14 and TRBJ2-7 for the parts outside the CDR3, the full variable domain is EAGVTQFPSHSVIEKGQTVTLRCDPISGHDNLYWYRRVMGKEIKFLLHFVKESKQDESGMPNNRFLAERTGGTYSTLKVQPAELEDSGVYFCASSQDQGTYEQYFGPGTRLTVT.

The rearrangement links TRBV27 to TRBJ1-2; 8 bases are a match to TRBD1. The CDR3 is made up of 17 amino acids. Looked up from germline, CDR1 is MNHEY and CDR2 is SMNVEV (reference sequence). V lost 7 bases to trimming and J lost 0 bases; unmatched junction nucleotides: 13. This CDR3 is CASTKQGGDSANYGYTF. CDR3 DNA sequence: TGTGCCAGCACCAAACAGGGGGGGGACTCAGCTAACTATGGCTACACCTTC.

The chain links TRBV9 to TRBJ2-7, with 11 bases lining up with TRBD1. In germline, CDR1 is SGDLS, CDR2 YYNGEE. V gave up 3 bases and J gave up 6 bases; unmatched junction bases: 5. The CDR3 runs 14 residues. The CDR3 sequence is CASSGGQGAFEQYF. Here the CDR3 DNA reads TGTGCCAGCAGCGGCGGACAGGGGGCGTTCGAGCAGTACTTC.

The chain couples TRBV19 to TRBJ2-1; 8 bases are shared with TRBD2. Germline V gene lookup returns CDR1 LNHDA and CDR2 SQIVND (reference sequence). With V trimmed by 4 bases and J by 9 bases, 5 bases remained unmatched. There are 13 residues in the CDR3. Here the CDR3 reads CASSNGLAIEQFF. For the CDR3, the DNA is TGTGCCAGTAGTAATGGACTAGCAATTGAGCAGTTCTTC. Combining the CDR3 with reference TRBV19 and TRBJ2-1 gives the whole variable domain DGGITQSPKYLFRKEGQNVTLSCEQNLNHDAMYWYRQDPGQGLRLIYYSQIVNDFQKGDIAEGYSVSREKKESFPLTVTSAQKNPTAFYLCASSNGLAIEQFFGPGTRLTVL.

The genes are TRBV7-2 and TRBJ2-7; 8 bases fit TRBD2. V was clipped by 5 bases and J by 5 bases; unmatched bases: 8. This CDR3 spans 14 amino acids. Germline CDR1 and CDR2: SGHTA and FQGNSA. The CDR3: CASSPRGTSNEQYF. The DNA of the CDR3 is TGTGCCAGCAGCCCCCGGGGGACTAGTAACGAGCAGTACTTC.

CDR3 sequence (DNA): TGTGCCAGCAGCCAAGAGGGGGGAGGGCCATGGGAGACCCAGTACTTC. It is translated as CASSQEGGGPWETQYF. The chain joins TRBV3-1 (or the pseudogene TRBV3-2) to TRBJ2-5; 7 bases are shared with TRBD2. Trimming removed 0 bases from V and 5 bases from J; junction bases left unmatched: 9. The CDR3 length is 16 residues. Germline lookup yields CDR1 LGHDT and CDR2 YNNKEL (reference sequence).

The chain has TRBV28 and TRBJ1-5; a weak D match, TRBD1 (6 bases). Germline CDR1 reads MDHEN; CDR2 reads SYDVKM. The CDR3 sequence is 14 residues long. The germline V and J ends were trimmed by 6 bases and 4 bases, with 13 bases remaining between them. The CDR3 bases are TGTGCCAGCAGCTCCGGGACACAGAATCAGCCCCAGCATTTT. It translates to CASSSGTQNQPQHF.

The rearrangement links TRBV11-2 to TRBJ1-3, with D tentatively TRBD1 (5 bases). The germline gives CDR1 SGHAT, CDR2 FQNNGV. With 4 bases removed from V and 4 bases from J, the gap between germline ends came to 14 bases. This CDR3 spans 15 amino acids. The CDR3 reads CASSSRQGSGNTIYF. In nucleotides, the CDR3 is TGTGCCAGCAGCTCGAGGCAGGGAAGCGGAAACACCATATATTTT.

This chain uses TRBV27 with TRBJ2-2; D possibly corresponds to TRBD1 (5 bases). The CDR3 sequence is 14 residues long. CDR1 is MNHEY, CDR2 SMNVEV, per germline (reference sequence). Between the trimmed V and J ends, which lost 2 bases and 4 bases, there was a span of 8 bases. The CDR3 sequence: CASSLQQATGELFF. DNA of the CDR3: TGTGCCAGCAGTTTACAACAGGCCACCGGGGAGCTGTTTTTT.

This sequence joins TRBV12-3 or TRBV12-4 and TRBJ2-3; no reliable D call. Trimming removed 6 bases from V and 6 bases from J, with 7 bases in between. The CDR3 length is 11 residues. CDR3 sequence: CASSSLDTQYF. The DNA for the CDR3 is TGTGCCAGCAGCTCGTTGGATACGCAGTATTTT.

The chain has TRBV18 and TRBJ2-1; 9 positions agree with TRBD2. The CDR3 is 17 residues long. From germline, CDR1 is KGHSH and CDR2 LQKENI. The trim removed 5 bases at V and 10 bases at J, leaving 18 bases unmatched. CDR3 bases: TGTGCCAGCTCAAGCCCAGCCGATAGCGGGAGCCGTCTGGAGCAGTTCTTC. Translation gives CASSSPADSGSRLEQFF.